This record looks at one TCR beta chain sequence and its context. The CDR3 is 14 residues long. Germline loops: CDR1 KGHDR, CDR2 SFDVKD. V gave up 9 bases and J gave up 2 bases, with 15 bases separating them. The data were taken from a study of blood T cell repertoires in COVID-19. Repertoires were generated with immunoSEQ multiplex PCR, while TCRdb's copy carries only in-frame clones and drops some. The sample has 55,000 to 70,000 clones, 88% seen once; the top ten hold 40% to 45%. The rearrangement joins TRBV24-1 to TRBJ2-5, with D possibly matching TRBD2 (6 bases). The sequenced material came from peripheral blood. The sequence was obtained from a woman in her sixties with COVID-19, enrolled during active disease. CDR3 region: CATGGATAQETQYF. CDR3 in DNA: TGTGCCACCGGAGGGGCCACAGCTCAAGAGACCCAGTACTTC.